This T cell receptor beta chain was sequenced for a study of response to subunit inactivated influenza vaccine. This clonotype was seen more than once but under ten times. Its target is not known. Germline CDR1 reads SQVTM; CDR2 reads ANQGSEA. The CDR3 has 15 residues. Trimming cost V 2 bases and J 9 bases; bases outside gene matches: 10. Overall study findings and caveats: Authors suggested each seasonal influenza vaccination recruits few new T cells.

TCRdb called the RT-PCR reads again in MiXCR, with one record for every CDR3 protein. Of over 400,000 distinct CDR3 sequences detected, 10% to 15% appear once; the ten largest clones hold under 15%. The sample in question was PBMCs from blood, obtained around seven weeks after vaccination. The chain recombines TRBV29-1 with TRBJ2-1, with TRBD1 matching over 10 bases. The clonotype was recovered from a man between 50 and 59 years old who received an inactivated influenza vaccine. This CDR3 is CSVENRDRGQGEQFF. In nucleotides, the CDR3 is TGCAGCGTTGAAAACCGGGACAGGGGTCAGGGTGAGCAGTTCTTC.